A single sample is the source of the 22 T cell receptor beta chains below, sequenced in a study of cytomegalovirus exposure and HLA in healthy donors. Researchers ran the PCR with 60 Vbeta and 13 Jbeta primers. Method: immunoSEQ multiplex PCR; TCRdb's copy keeps in-frame clones and lacks some. This table has about 120,000 clones, around two thirds appearing once. Input material: PBMCs. Source of these receptors: a woman between 35 and 50 years old in good health and CMV-seropositive.

The chain carries TRBV7-2 and TRBJ1-1; TRBD1 matches at 8 bases. This CDR3 contains 14 residues. Unmatched junction bases numbered 8, after V lost 4 bases and J lost 7 bases. Germline V gives CDR1 SGHTA, CDR2 FQGNSA. The CDR3 bases are TGTGCCAGCAGCTCCGGGACAGGAAACTTTGAAGCTTTCTTT. It encodes CASSSGTGNFEAFF.

A few counts support this clone. The CDR3 DNA reads as TGTGCCACCAGCACCCGCTGGGACTGGAATTCACCCCTCCACTTT. Translating it yields CATSTRWDWNSPLHF. J is TRBJ1-6 and V is TRBV15; tentative D call: TRBD1 (5 bases). CDR3 length: 15 residues. The germline gives CDR1 LNHNV, CDR2 YYDKDF (reference sequence). V was pared by 4 bases and J by 7 bases, with 14 bases between.

This clone appeared once. This chain joins TRBV4-3 and TRBJ1-6, with 8 nucleotides matching TRBD1. V shed 3 bases and J 5 bases; nucleotides not matched to a gene: 3. Germline V gene sequence: CDR1 LGHNA, CDR2 YSLEER. This CDR3 has 15 residues. CDR3 bases: TGCGCCAGCAGCCAGGTGGACAGGGATAATTCACCCCTCCACTTT. Its translation is CASSQVDRDNSPLHF.

This chain uses TRBV13 with TRBJ2-2; 7 bases are shared with TRBD1. Germline-derived CDR1 and CDR2 are PRHDT and FYEKMQ (reference sequence). J lost 6 bases, V lost 6 bases, and 13 bases had no gene match. The CDR3 is 16 amino acids. CDR3 DNA sequence: TGTGCCAGCAGATCAGATCTAGGGGGCTATGCCGGGGAGCTGTTTTTT. Protein: CASRSDLGGYAGELFF.

This clone was detected only a few times. V usage is TRBV5-1 and J usage is TRBJ1-2, with D possibly matching TRBD1 (5 bases). This CDR3 has 14 amino acids. V was shortened by 3 bases and J by 7 bases, with 16 bases between the two germline ends. CDR1 SGHRS and CDR2 YFSETQ come from the germline V gene. The CDR3 DNA sequence: TGCGCCAGCAGCTCGATGTGGGGGGGTCCTGGCTACACCTTC. This codes for CASSSMWGGPGYTF.

This clone was counted a few times. The CDR3 reads CASSPGGTGVVNQPQHF. CDR3 in DNA: TGTGCCAGCAGCCCGGGGGGGACAGGGGTGGTGAATCAGCCCCAGCATTTT. This chain joins TRBV28 and TRBJ1-5; 10 nucleotides match TRBD1. The ends lost 6 bases at V and 4 bases at J; junction bases unmatched: 12. The CDR3 runs 17 residues. Germline V CDR1 and CDR2: MDHEN, SYDVKM.

This clone was detected only a few times. The chain uses TRBV11-2 and TRBJ2-1; TRBD2 matches 8 bases. Germline values: CDR1 SGHAT, CDR2 FQNNGV. V trimming: 4 bases; J trimming: 10 bases; junction bases outside the gene matches: 15. The CDR3 covers 16 residues. CDR3 DNA sequence: TGTGCCAGCAGCTCGTTAGCGGGACTCCGCGCCAGGGAGCAGTTCTTC. Translating gives CASSSLAGLRAREQFF.

A few counts support this clone. The J gene is TRBJ2-1, the V gene TRBV18; 7 bases map to TRBD2. The CDR3 is 15 residues long. Germline-derived CDR1 and CDR2 are KGHSH and LQKENI. J gave up 0 bases and V 3 bases, and 2 bases lay outside the gene matches. The CDR3 DNA sequence: TGTGCCAGCTCACCGGCGGGGGTCTCCTACAATGAGCAGTTCTTC. Translating it yields CASSPAGVSYNEQFF. The full variable domain, its missing parts supplied by reference TRBV18 and TRBJ2-1, is NAGVMQNPRHLVRRRGQEARLRCSPMKGHSHVYWYRQLPEEGLKFMVYLQKENIIDESGMPKERFSAEFPKEGPSILRIQQVVRGDSAAYFCASSPAGVSYNEQFFGPGTRLTVL.

This rearrangement joins TRBV5-1 to TRBJ2-1, with 7 bases identical to TRBD2. Trimming at V came to 4 bases and at J to 5 bases, leaving 6 bases not matched to a gene. Germline lookup yields CDR1 SGHRS and CDR2 YFSETQ. There are 14 residues in the CDR3. CDR3 nucleotide sequence: TGCGCCAGCAGCGACGCTAGCGGAGACAATGAGCAGTTCTTC. It is translated as CASSDASGDNEQFF.

This clone was counted between two and nine times. The rearrangement links TRBV7-2 to TRBJ1-1, with 7 bases fitting TRBD1. Germline V CDR1 and CDR2: SGHTA, FQGNSA. V gave up 4 bases and J gave up 0 bases; unmatched junction bases: 2. This CDR3 has 14 amino acids. The CDR3, as DNA: TGTGCCAGCAGCTACAGGGGCCTGAACACTGAAGCTTTCTTT. Encoded protein: CASSYRGLNTEAFF.

DNA for the CDR3: TGCGCCAGCAGCTTGGCCTGGACAGGCACCTACAATGAGCAGTTCTTC. Translating gives CASSLAWTGTYNEQFF. The chain links TRBV5-1 to TRBJ2-1; TRBD1 agrees at 7 bases. Germline V gives CDR1 SGHRS, CDR2 YFSETQ. This CDR3 spans 16 amino acids. J was trimmed by 2 bases and V by 0 bases; bases with no gene match: 5. Full variable domain (outside the CDR3, taken from reference TRBV5-1 and TRBJ2-1): KAGVTQTPRYLIKTRGQQVTLSCSPISGHRSVSWYQQTPGQGLQFLFEYFSETQRNKGNFPGRFSGRQFSNSRSEMNVSTLELGDSALYLCASSLAWTGTYNEQFFGPGTRLTVL.

The V gene is TRBV4-3, the J gene TRBJ2-1; 13 nucleotides line up with TRBD2. The CDR3 runs to 17 residues. CDR1 is LGHNA, CDR2 YSLEER, per germline. Losses at the gene ends were 0 bases for V and 7 bases for J; bases not matched to a gene: 6. CDR3 in DNA: TGCGCCAGCAGCCAAGAAAGGACTAGCGGGAGCTTTAATGAGCAGTTCTTC. It is translated as CASSQERTSGSFNEQFF.

Here the CDR3 DNA reads TGTGCCAGCAGCGTAGATGGACTAGAGGTTCCGGGGGAGCTGTTTTTT. Translated: CASSVDGLEVPGELFF. V gene TRBV9 combines with J gene TRBJ2-2; 7 nucleotides match TRBD2. After removal of 0 bases from V and 8 bases from J, the junction contained 10 bases not matched to a gene. The germline V gene encodes CDR1 SGDLS and CDR2 YYNGEE. This CDR3 region has 16 residues. Looking up the rest from reference TRBV9 and TRBJ2-2 gives the full variable domain: DSGVTQTPKHLITATGQRVTLRCSPRSGDLSVYWYQQSLDQGLQFLIQYYNGEERAKGNILERFSAQQFPDLHSELNLSSLELGDSALYFCASSVDGLEVPGELFFGEGSRLTVL.

The rearrangement uses TRBV27 and TRBJ2-7, with D possibly TRBD2 on 6 matching bases. The germline CDR1 and CDR2 sequences are MNHEY and SMNVEV (reference sequence). This CDR3 is 14 amino acids long. Trimming took off 2 bases at V and 0 bases at J, with 8 bases between the two ends. CDR3 region: CASSLRESSYEQYF. In DNA, the CDR3 is TGTGCCAGCAGTTTACGGGAGAGCTCCTACGAGCAGTACTTC.

This rearrangement joins TRBV27 to TRBJ2-2; 10 positions agree with TRBD2. The CDR3 contains 15 residues. J gave up 7 bases and V 6 bases, and 8 bases lay outside the gene matches. From germline, CDR1 is MNHEY and CDR2 SMNVEV (reference sequence). CDR3 sequence (DNA): TGTGCCAGCAGGAAAAGCGGGAGGGTTGACGGGGAGCTGTTTTTT. The encoded protein is CASRKSGRVDGELFF.

This sequence joins TRBV2 and TRBJ1-1; D remains unclear. Trimming stripped 3 bases from V and 0 bases from J, with 11 bases between. The CDR3 has 15 residues. Germline V gene data show CDR1 as SNHLY and CDR2 as FYNNEI. CDR3 amino acids: CASSDPGNMNTEAFF. The CDR3 region has the DNA TGTGCCAGCAGTGACCCAGGAAACATGAACACTGAAGCTTTCTTT.

V and J are TRBV30 and TRBJ2-5; TRBD2 matches at 8 bases. Germline CDR1 GTSNPN, CDR2 SVGIG (reference sequence). The CDR3 loop spans 13 amino acids. J gave up 5 bases and V 3 bases, and 5 bases lay outside the gene matches. Here the CDR3 DNA reads TGTGCCTGGAGGAGGACTAGCTCGGAGACCCAGTACTTC. It encodes CAWRRTSSETQYF.

This clone was observed once. V gene TRBV9 combines with J gene TRBJ1-2, with no clear D. The CDR3 consists of 15 residues. Germline assignment: CDR1 SGDLS and CDR2 YYNGEE. Trimming left V 2 bases short and J 0 bases short, with 11 bases between. The CDR3 loop is CASSVSLSPNYGYTF. The CDR3 nucleotides read TGTGCCAGCAGCGTCAGTCTCAGTCCTAACTATGGCTACACCTTC.

V gene TRBV6-5 combines with J gene TRBJ1-1, with TRBD1 matching over 9 bases. J lost 6 bases, V lost 6 bases, and 8 bases had no gene match. The CDR3 is 14 amino acids. CDR1 MNHEY and CDR2 SVGAGI come from the germline V gene. The CDR3 sequence: CASSPGQGDAEAFF. CDR3 DNA: TGTGCCAGCAGCCCGGGACAGGGCGACGCTGAAGCTTTCTTT.

This clone was seen a handful of times. CDR3 in DNA: TGTGCCAGCACGGTAGCGGGTGTGGGGGAGCAGTTCTTC. It encodes CASTVAGVGEQFF. The chain uses TRBV7-3 and TRBJ2-1; 7 bases align to TRBD2. CDR3 length equals 13 residues. Trimming at V came to 7 bases and at J to 10 bases, leaving 10 bases not matched to a gene. Per the germline V gene, CDR1 is SGHTA and CDR2 is FQGTGA.

V usage is TRBV7-9 and J usage is TRBJ1-1; 10 positions agree with TRBD1. The junction had 4 bases not matched to a gene; V was cut back by 6 bases and J by 6 bases. Germline V gene data show CDR1 as SEHNR and CDR2 as FQNEAQ (reference sequence). The CDR3 is made up of 13 amino acids. CDR3 protein: CASSLGQGSEAFF. The CDR3 DNA reads as TGTGCCAGCAGTTTGGGACAGGGGTCTGAAGCTTTCTTT. The full variable domain, its missing parts supplied by reference TRBV7-9 and TRBJ1-1, is DTGVSQNPRHKITKRGQNVTFRCDPISEHNRLYWYRQTLGQGPEFLTYFQNEAQLEKSRLLSDRFSAERPKGSFSTLEIQRTEQGDSAMYLCASSLGQGSEAFFGQGTRLTVV.

CDR3 nucleotides: TGTGCCAGCAGCCCCCGGACATTTGCCTACGAGCAGTACTTC. It codes for CASSPRTFAYEQYF. The rearrangement links TRBV9 to TRBJ2-7; D may be TRBD1 (5 bases). Germline-derived CDR1 and CDR2 are SGDLS and YYNGEE. Trimming took 4 bases from V and 2 from J, leaving 13 bases between them. The CDR3 loop spans 14 amino acids.